These 26 T cell receptor beta chains were sequenced from one sample in a study of radiotherapy plus CTLA-4 blockade in lung cancer. Libraries were prepared by immunoSEQ multiplex PCR; TCRdb keeps only in-frame clonotypes and omits some of them. The repertoire holds 90,000 to 100,000 clones, roughly 74% seen once, with roughly 2.8% in the top ten. The specimen comprised peripheral blood, sampled from a patient treated with radiotherapy plus ipilimumab. Receptor source: a human donor with non-small cell lung cancer who had a partial response to radiotherapy plus ipilimumab. Some clones in this sample may be carry-over from other donors' samples.

The chain couples TRBV19 to TRBJ1-3; 7 nucleotides line up with TRBD1. The CDR3 has 15 amino acids. Trimming took 4 bases from V and 4 from J; bases not matched to a gene: 7. Looked up from germline, CDR1 is LNHDA and CDR2 is SQIVND (reference sequence). Here the CDR3 DNA reads TGTGCCAGTAGTACTGGACAGGCGTGGGGAAACACCATATATTTT. Translated, it gives CASSTGQAWGNTIYF.

J is TRBJ1-5 and V is TRBV2, with a possible D match to TRBD1 (6 bases). The V gene lost 5 bases and the J gene lost 0 bases, with 8 bases spanning the gap. The CDR3 consists of 14 residues. Germline CDR1 is SNHLY and CDR2 is FYNNEI. In DNA, the CDR3 is TGTGCCAGCAGTCGGGACACTAGCAATCAGCCCCAGCATTTT. This gives the protein CASSRDTSNQPQHF. The entire variable domain, with the rest obtained from reference TRBV2 and TRBJ1-5, is as follows: EPEVTQTPSHQVTQMGQEVILRCVPISNHLYFYWYRQILGQKVEFLVSFYNNEISEKSEIFDDQFSVERPDGSNFTLKIRSTKLEDSAMYFCASSRDTSNQPQHFGDGTRLSIL.

CDR3 sequence: CASSIRRSGSDTGELFF. CDR3 nucleotides: TGTGCCAGTAGTATCCGCCGAAGCGGGAGTGACACCGGGGAGCTGTTTTTT. V and J are TRBV19 and TRBJ2-2; 8 bases are a match to TRBD2. The CDR3 is 17 residues long. The V segment lost 3 bases and the J segment 3 bases; nucleotides outside the gene matches: 9. Germline loops: CDR1 LNHDA, CDR2 SQIVND (reference sequence).

The chain employs TRBV7-3 and TRBJ2-1, with 12 bases lining up with TRBD2. The length of the CDR3 is 14 residues. The junction had 6 bases not matched to a gene; V was cut back by 6 bases and J by 9 bases. Germline V gene data show CDR1 as SGHTA and CDR2 as FQGTGA. CDR3: CASSSSGGAGEQFF. The CDR3 DNA sequence: TGTGCCAGCAGTTCTAGCGGGGGGGCTGGTGAGCAGTTCTTC.

This clone was observed a single time. This sequence joins TRBV4-3 and TRBJ2-6, with no clear D. Germline CDR1 LGHNA, CDR2 YSLEER. Trimming shortened V by 1 base and J by 1 base, and 5 bases separated the two germline ends. CDR3 length: 15 residues. The CDR3, as DNA: TGCGCCAGCAGCCAAGGAGGTTCTGGGGCCAACGTCCTGACTTTC. This gives the protein CASSQGGSGANVLTF.

J is TRBJ2-7 and V is TRBV28, with 12 bases fitting TRBD2. The CDR3 is 19 residues long. The trim removed 3 bases at V and 0 bases at J, leaving 12 bases unmatched. Germline CDR1 and CDR2: MDHEN and SYDVKM. The CDR3 region has the DNA TGTGCCAGCAGTTTCCCCTTTGGACTAGCGGGAACCTCCTCCTACGAGCAGTACTTC. This translates into CASSFPFGLAGTSSYEQYF.

The J gene is TRBJ2-3, the V gene TRBV29-1; 7 bases line up with TRBD1. V shed 1 base, J shed 3 bases, and the junction held 1 base outside the gene matches. The CDR3 is 13 amino acids. Germline lookup yields CDR1 SQVTM and CDR2 ANQGSEA. The CDR3 loop reads CSVEAGGTDTQYF. CDR3 nucleotide sequence: TGCAGCGTTGAAGCAGGGGGTACAGATACGCAGTATTTT.

This clone has just a few counts. The rearrangement uses TRBV4-3 and TRBJ2-1, with TRBD1 matching over 8 bases. CDR1 LGHNA and CDR2 YSLEER come from the germline V gene. The CDR3 extends over 14 amino acids. Trimming cost V 4 bases and J 6 bases; bases outside gene matches: 5. The CDR3 DNA reads as TGCGCCAGCAGCCCAGGACAGGGAATCAATGAGCAGTTCTTC. Translation gives CASSPGQGINEQFF.

This clone came up a few times. The chain recombines TRBV6-6 with TRBJ2-5; 8 bases match TRBD1. Germline CDR1 reads MNHNY; CDR2 reads SVGAGI (reference sequence). With 4 bases clipped from V and 2 bases from J, the junction kept 9 bases outside the gene matches. The CDR3 spans 16 residues. CDR3 DNA sequence: TGTGCCAGCAGTTCGAAACGGACAGGGTATCAAGAGACCCAGTACTTC. Its translation: CASSSKRTGYQETQYF.

The chain links TRBV19 to TRBJ2-7, with TRBD2 matching over 8 bases. This CDR3 is built from 14 residues. V lost 7 bases, J lost 5 bases, and 10 bases stayed unmatched. The germline V gene has CDR1 LNHDA and CDR2 SQIVND (reference sequence). The DNA of the CDR3 is TGTGCCAGTAACACCGGGACTAGGTGGAACGAGCAGTACTTC. This translates into CASNTGTRWNEQYF. Variable domain in full (rest from reference TRBV19 and TRBJ2-7): DGGITQSPKYLFRKEGQNVTLSCEQNLNHDAMYWYRQDPGQGLRLIYYSQIVNDFQKGDIAEGYSVSREKKESFPLTVTSAQKNPTAFYLCASNTGTRWNEQYFGPGTRLTVT.

This rearrangement joins TRBV6-5 to TRBJ2-1, with D possibly matching TRBD2 (5 bases). In germline, CDR1 is MNHEY, CDR2 SVGAGI. CDR3 size: 14 residues. Deletions cut 6 bases from V and 3 bases from J, with 12 bases between. The CDR3 DNA sequence: TGTGCCAGCAGCAACTCCCGGGGCTACAATGAGCAGTTCTTC. Its translation is CASSNSRGYNEQFF.

This clone showed up just a few times. This rearrangement joins TRBV6-5 to TRBJ2-7; 10 bases match TRBD1. Germline CDR1 is MNHEY and CDR2 is SVGAGI. The length of the CDR3 is 16 residues. The junction had 7 bases not matched to a gene; V was cut back by 0 bases and J by 5 bases. The CDR3 is CASSYSIGQGVHEQYF. CDR3 sequence (DNA): TGTGCCAGCAGTTACTCGATAGGACAGGGGGTCCACGAGCAGTACTTC.

The rearrangement joins TRBV7-2 to TRBJ2-7, with TRBD2 identical over 10 bases. The length of the CDR3 is 14 residues. J gave up 6 bases and V 9 bases, and 11 bases lay outside the gene matches. The germline CDR1 and CDR2 sequences are SGHTA and FQGNSA. CDR3 sequence: CASSQSWTSGEQYF. The CDR3 DNA reads TGTGCCAGTTCCCAGAGTTGGACTAGCGGCGAGCAGTACTTC.

V is TRBV28 and J is TRBJ2-2; 11 bases fit TRBD1. V dropped 6 bases and J dropped 6; count of bases not matched to a gene: 12. The CDR3 contains 17 residues. CDR1 and CDR2 (germline): MDHEN, SYDVKM. The CDR3 sequence is CASSPRGQGASPGELFF. The CDR3 region has the DNA TGTGCCAGCAGCCCTCGCGGACAGGGGGCGAGTCCCGGGGAGCTGTTTTTT. The whole variable domain, remainder taken from reference TRBV28 and TRBJ2-2, is DVKVTQSSRYLVKRTGEKVFLECVQDMDHENMFWYRQDPGLGLRLIYFSYDVKMKEKGDIPEGYSVSREKKERFSLILESASTNQTSMYLCASSPRGQGASPGELFFGEGSRLTVL.

The CDR3 DNA is TGTGCCAGCAGTTACGGACAGGGGAATGGCTACACCTTC. The encoded protein is CASSYGQGNGYTF. The chain couples TRBV6-6 to TRBJ1-2; TRBD1 aligns across 9 bases. After removal of 2 bases from V and 6 bases from J, the junction contained 1 base not matched to a gene. The CDR3 contains 13 residues. The germline gives CDR1 MNHNY, CDR2 SVGAGI (reference sequence).

The chain links TRBV18 to TRBJ2-3; no clear D. The V end lost 1 base, the J end lost 5 bases, and 10 bases lay between the germline ends. The CDR3 consists of 14 residues. Germline V gives CDR1 KGHSH, CDR2 LQKENI. CDR3 sequence: CASSPLLERDTQYF. DNA of the CDR3: TGTGCCAGCTCACCACTCTTAGAAAGAGATACGCAGTATTTT.

CDR3 DNA: TGCGCCGGGTGGGGCCTCAGGGATCCCTACTACGAGCAGTACTTC. The encoded protein is CAGWGLRDPYYEQYF. The chain links TRBV10-1 to TRBJ2-7; TRBD1 might be the D (5 bases). V dropped 11 bases and J dropped 3 bases, with 23 bases sitting between them. Germline lookup yields CDR1 WNHNN and CDR2 SYGVQD (reference sequence). This CDR3 region has 15 residues.

V usage is TRBV4-2 and J usage is TRBJ2-3, with 10 bases fitting TRBD2. There are 16 residues in the CDR3. The germline CDR1 and CDR2 sequences are LGHNA and YNFKEQ. J lost 3 bases, V lost 4 bases, and 7 bases had no gene match. The CDR3 sequence is CASSRQLAGVTDTQYF. CDR3 nucleotide sequence: TGTGCCAGCAGCCGCCAGCTAGCGGGGGTGACAGATACGCAGTATTTT.

The gene calls are TRBV28 and TRBJ1-5, with TRBD1 matching 9 bases. The V gene end was trimmed by 1 base and the J gene end by 0 bases; junction bases not matched to a gene: 16. This CDR3 has 21 residues. Germline-derived CDR1 and CDR2 are MDHEN and SYDVKM. This chain's CDR3 is CASSLYRRDRVKLSSNQPQHF. In nucleotides, the CDR3 is TGTGCCAGCAGTTTATATAGACGGGACAGGGTGAAATTAAGTAGCAATCAGCCCCAGCATTTT.

The rearrangement uses TRBV6-1 and TRBJ2-5; D possibly corresponds to TRBD1 (6 bases). Germline V CDR1 and CDR2: MNHNS, SASEGT. With 2 bases removed from V and 5 bases from J, the gap between germline ends came to 18 bases. This CDR3 has 16 amino acids. The CDR3 region has the DNA TGTGCCAGCAGTGAATTTCACAGGGAAAAGGGGGAGACCCAGTACTTC. Amino acid sequence: CASSEFHREKGETQYF.

This CDR3 is CTSSLEVNEQFF. The CDR3 region has the DNA TGCACCAGCAGCCTGGAGGTTAATGAGCAGTTCTTC. V gene TRBV1 combines with J gene TRBJ2-1; the table's D call TRBD2 went unverified against the DNA. TRBV1 is a listed pseudogene. CDR3 size: 12 residues.

A note on this clone: One junction end does not reproduce the germline sequence, and a read error may be involved. The V and J genes are TRBV30 and TRBJ2-1; the D gene is possibly TRBD1 (5 bases). In germline, CDR1 is GTSNPN, CDR2 SVGIG (reference sequence). The CDR3 has 12 amino acids. The CDR3 DNA sequence: TGTGCCTGGAGTGTAAACGTGGCCAGGGCGGTCTTC. Translation gives CAWSVNVARAVF.

The chain employs TRBV29-1 and TRBJ2-3; 8 bases map to TRBD1. Germline V gene data show CDR1 as SQVTM and CDR2 as ANQGSEA. Trimming at V came to 5 bases and at J to 1 base, leaving 14 bases not matched to a gene. The CDR3 runs 17 residues. The CDR3, as DNA: TGCAGCGTTAAAAATTTACGCGGACAGGGAGGCACAGATACGCAGTATTTT. Protein sequence: CSVKNLRGQGGTDTQYF.

This clone was seen only once. The chain carries TRBV5-1 and TRBJ2-7; TRBD1 agrees at 10 bases. The trim removed 0 bases at V and 5 bases at J, leaving 14 bases unmatched. The CDR3 runs to 18 residues. Per the germline V gene, CDR1 is SGHRS and CDR2 is YFSETQ. The CDR3 here is CASSLASGTGVRSHEQYF. CDR3 nucleotides: TGCGCCAGCAGCTTGGCCAGCGGGACAGGGGTCCGGAGTCACGAGCAGTACTTC.

DNA of the CDR3: TGTGCCAGCAGTTTCTTACTGGATAATTCACCCCTCCACTTT. Translation: CASSFLLDNSPLHF. The chain has TRBV6-6 and TRBJ1-6; D call uncertain. Germline loops: CDR1 MNHNY, CDR2 SVGAGI (reference sequence). The CDR3 is 14 residues long. The V end lost 4 bases, the J end lost 5 bases, and 9 bases lay between the germline ends.

V gene TRBV7-9 combines with J gene TRBJ2-3; TRBD2 matches 10 bases. Germline assignment: CDR1 SEHNR and CDR2 FQNEAQ (reference sequence). The CDR3 contains 14 residues. After removal of 5 bases from V and 3 bases from J, the junction contained 2 bases not matched to a gene. In nucleotides, the CDR3 is TGTGCCAGCAGCCGGACTAGCGGAACAGATACGCAGTATTTT. It translates to CASSRTSGTDTQYF.